Following are 21 T cell receptor beta chains from one sample sequenced in a study of blood T cell repertoires in COVID-19. Using immunoSEQ multiplex PCR, the repertoire was profiled, and TCRdb retains in-frame clones only, with some absent. The sample lists some 360,000 clones; 88% were seen once. Sequenced: PBMCs or T cells enriched from blood (not recorded which). These TCRs come from a woman aged 25 to 45 who had been exposed to COVID-19.

The chain links TRBV18 to TRBJ2-7, with D perhaps TRBD2 (6 bases). V lost 1 base and J 6 bases, leaving 10 bases between the germline ends. Germline loops: CDR1 KGHSH, CDR2 LQKENI. CDR3 length: 13 residues. The CDR3 sequence: CASSPLEGSEQYF. Here the CDR3 DNA reads TGTGCCAGCTCACCACTGGAGGGTAGCGAGCAGTACTTC.

The rearrangement links TRBV28 to TRBJ2-7; TRBD1 aligns across 11 bases. The CDR3 has 15 residues. Germline CDR1 MDHEN, CDR2 SYDVKM. V lost 6 bases, J lost 0 bases, and 4 bases stayed unmatched. DNA of the CDR3: TGTGCCAGCAGCGGGGACAGGGGGTTCTCCTACGAGCAGTACTTC. Its translation is CASSGDRGFSYEQYF. Supplemented by reference TRBV28 and TRBJ2-7, the full variable domain reads DVKVTQSSRYLVKRTGEKVFLECVQDMDHENMFWYRQDPGLGLRLIYFSYDVKMKEKGDIPEGYSVSREKKERFSLILESASTNQTSMYLCASSGDRGFSYEQYFGPGTRLTVT.

The chain is built from TRBV5-4 and TRBJ2-1, with D uncertain. Germline CDR1 and CDR2: SGHNT and YYREEE (reference sequence). The CDR3 length is 16 residues. V was cut by 3 bases and J by 8 bases, with 21 bases left in between. The CDR3 coding sequence is TGTGCCAGCAGCTCGCCGGCGGCCGCGGATTCCCATGAGCAGTTCTTC. This gives the protein CASSSPAAADSHEQFF.

The chain employs TRBV29-1 and TRBJ2-7; TRBD2 is a possible D gene (7 bases). The CDR3 length is 14 residues. Trimming left V 0 bases short and J 3 bases short, with 12 bases between. Germline CDR1 reads SQVTM; CDR2 reads ANQGSEA. CDR3 residues: CSVEDLRGGYEQYF. CDR3 DNA sequence: TGCAGCGTTGAAGATCTGAGGGGGGGCTACGAGCAGTACTTC.

The rearrangement uses TRBV20-1 and TRBJ2-7; 7 nucleotides line up with TRBD2. CDR3 length: 11 amino acids. Germline V gene lookup returns CDR1 DFQATT and CDR2 SNEGSKA (reference sequence). Germline trimming cut 3 bases from V and 7 bases from J; bases unmatched to any gene: 3. This CDR3 reads CSASREVEQYF. CDR3 DNA sequence: TGCAGTGCTAGCCGGGAGGTGGAGCAGTACTTC.

This sequence joins TRBV27 and TRBJ1-6, with TRBD1 as a possible D gene (6 bases). The V gene's germline CDR1 is MNHEY and CDR2 SMNVEV (reference sequence). Trimming took 5 bases from V and 6 from J, leaving 8 bases between them. CDR3 length equals 13 residues. CDR3 amino acids: CASSGQSNSPLHF. CDR3 nucleotide sequence: TGTGCCAGCAGTGGACAGAGTAATTCACCCCTCCACTTT.

This clone was recorded once. The V gene is TRBV30, the J gene TRBJ1-5; TRBD1 is a possible D gene (5 bases). The CDR3 is made up of 13 amino acids. The V end lost 0 bases, the J end lost 7 bases, and 10 bases lay between the germline ends. Germline V gene data show CDR1 as GTSNPN and CDR2 as SVGIG (reference sequence). The CDR3 bases are TGTGCCTGGAGTGTTGGGGGAGGGCAGCCCCAGCATTTT. Translation: CAWSVGGGQPQHF.

V usage is TRBV29-1 and J usage is TRBJ1-1, with D hard to call. The germline V gene has CDR1 SQVTM and CDR2 ANQGSEA. The CDR3 extends over 13 amino acids. Trimming stripped 6 bases from V and 5 bases from J, with 16 bases between. DNA for the CDR3: TGCAGCGTCGAGAGGGTCCCGAGGACTGAAGCTTTCTTT. This encodes CSVERVPRTEAFF.

The chain carries TRBV5-4 and TRBJ1-2; the D gene is possibly TRBD1 (6 bases). Trimming took off 0 bases at V and 4 bases at J, with 16 bases between the two ends. CDR1 and CDR2 (germline): SGHNT, YYREEE (reference sequence). The CDR3 runs 16 residues. The CDR3, as DNA: TGTGCCAGCAGCTTGGCTTTGAGGCAGGGGCCCTATGGCTACACCTTC. Translating it yields CASSLALRQGPYGYTF.

The rearrangement links TRBV4-1 to TRBJ1-1; D is perhaps TRBD1 (5 bases). The CDR3 sequence is 13 residues long. Germline V gene data show CDR1 as MGHRA and CDR2 as YSYEKL. Trimming took off 0 bases at V and 4 bases at J, with 6 bases between the two ends. CDR3 amino acids: CASSQEQGTEAFF. In nucleotides, the CDR3 is TGCGCCAGCAGCCAAGAGCAGGGCACTGAAGCTTTCTTT.

The gene calls are TRBV18 and TRBJ2-3; 7 positions agree with TRBD1. The CDR3 contains 15 residues. Germline lookup yields CDR1 KGHSH and CDR2 LQKENI. V shed 6 bases and J 1 base; nucleotides not matched to a gene: 7. CDR3 sequence (DNA): TGTGCCAGCTCCCCCGGACAGGCACGCACAGATACGCAGTATTTT. It encodes CASSPGQARTDTQYF.

The chain uses TRBV7-9 and TRBJ2-3; D is uncertain. This CDR3 contains 14 residues. Germline loops: CDR1 SEHNR, CDR2 FQNEAQ (reference sequence). V was shortened by 5 bases and J by 5 bases, with 14 bases between the two germline ends. The DNA for the CDR3 is TGTGCCAGCAGCCTCGCCGCCGGGTTAGATACGCAGTATTTT. It yields the protein CASSLAAGLDTQYF.

This clone was counted once. The CDR3 protein is CASSYSARAQPQHF. CDR3 nucleotides: TGTGCCAGCAGTTACTCCGCCAGGGCCCAGCCCCAGCATTTT. The rearrangement uses TRBV6-5 and TRBJ1-5, with TRBD1 as a possible D gene (5 bases). Germline V gene sequence: CDR1 MNHEY, CDR2 SVGAGI. CDR3 size: 14 residues. The V gene lost 0 bases and the J gene lost 7 bases, with 10 bases spanning the gap.

The gene calls are TRBV13 and TRBJ2-7, with a weak D call TRBD1 (7 bases). This CDR3 has 16 residues. The V and J ends lost 5 bases and 2 bases respectively, with 19 bases between them. CDR1 and CDR2 from the germline V gene are PRHDT and FYEKMQ (reference sequence). The CDR3: CASSPKNRGLPYEQYF. For the CDR3, the DNA is TGTGCCAGCAGCCCAAAGAACAGGGGACTGCCCTACGAGCAGTACTTC.

This chain uses TRBV28 with TRBJ2-2; 9 bases line up with TRBD1. The CDR3 length is 19 residues. The germline V gene encodes CDR1 MDHEN and CDR2 SYDVKM. The trim removed 1 base at V and 9 bases at J, leaving 18 bases unmatched. This CDR3 reads CASSLFPRDRVRRNRELFF. CDR3 sequence (DNA): TGTGCCAGCAGTTTATTTCCAAGGGACAGGGTCCGAAGAAATCGGGAGCTGTTTTTT.

The chain links TRBV5-1 to TRBJ1-1, with D possibly being TRBD1 (6 bases). Trimming removed 2 bases from V and 1 base from J, with 12 bases in between. Germline CDR1 reads SGHRS; CDR2 reads YFSETQ. This CDR3 has 15 residues. The chain's CDR3 is CASSLDRFSNTEAFF. The CDR3 DNA sequence: TGCGCCAGCAGCTTAGACAGGTTTTCGAACACTGAAGCTTTCTTT.

This chain links TRBV24-1 with TRBJ1-3, with TRBD1 identical over 8 bases. The J segment lost 8 bases and the V segment lost 4 bases, leaving 12 bases of the junction unmatched. Per germline, CDR1 KGHDR and CDR2 SFDVKD. The CDR3 spans 16 residues. The CDR3 protein is CATSDPGTGSGHTIYF. Written as DNA, the CDR3 is TGTGCCACCAGTGACCCTGGGACAGGCTCCGGTCACACCATATATTTT.

The rearrangement uses TRBV7-8 and TRBJ1-3, with a tentative D call TRBD1 (5 bases). Germline values: CDR1 SGHVS, CDR2 FQNEAQ. V shed 8 bases and J shed 0 bases, with 14 bases lying between them. The CDR3 runs to 15 residues. CDR3: CASGGGYSSGNTIYF. The CDR3 DNA reads as TGTGCCAGCGGCGGGGGGTATAGCTCTGGAAACACCATATATTTT.

The chain recombines TRBV19 with TRBJ2-3; possibly TRBD1 for D (5 bases). The CDR3 totals 14 residues. CDR1 LNHDA and CDR2 SQIVND come from the germline V gene (reference sequence). Between the trimmed V and J ends, which lost 5 bases and 0 bases, there was a span of 9 bases. The CDR3 spells CASSRTQSTDTQYF. DNA for the CDR3: TGTGCCAGTAGTCGGACACAAAGCACAGATACGCAGTATTTT.

The J gene is TRBJ2-3, the V gene TRBV10-1, with 8 bases aligning to TRBD2. V lost 5 bases to trimming and J lost 1 base; unmatched junction nucleotides: 2. The CDR3 is 14 amino acids. In germline, CDR1 is WNHNN, CDR2 SYGVQD (reference sequence). This chain's CDR3 is CASSREGRTDTQYF. CDR3 in DNA: TGCGCCAGCAGTCGGGAGGGCCGCACAGATACGCAGTATTTT.

This clone is a singleton in its sample. The V gene is TRBV19, the J gene TRBJ2-1; TRBD2 matches at 15 bases. V shed 3 bases, J shed 8 bases, and the junction held 14 bases outside the gene matches. This CDR3 region has 19 residues. The germline V gene has CDR1 LNHDA and CDR2 SQIVND (reference sequence). CDR3 protein: CASSIEGLAGGPFLHEQFF. The CDR3 region has the DNA TGTGCCAGTAGTATTGAGGGACTAGCGGGAGGTCCGTTCCTGCATGAGCAGTTCTTC.